Listed here is a single T cell receptor (beta chain). The antigen is not known. This CDR3 is also generated by other DNA sequences in the sample. Here immunoSEQ multiplex PCR was the method, and the copy in TCRdb shows in-frame clones only, minus some. The table records roughly 180,000 clones, roughly 92% of them present only once. This entry belongs to a study of T cell responses to AZD1222 COVID-19 vaccine. Study results and limitations: Donors skewed white British and female; clonal diversity was possibly underestimated.

CDR3 length: 13 amino acids. From germline, CDR1 is KGHSH and CDR2 LQKENI. V gave up 3 bases and J gave up 3 bases, with 6 bases separating them. The origin of this receptor is an adult who received the AZD1222 COVID-19 vaccine. Specimen: peripheral blood, collected 28 days after the second AZD1222 dose. The chain couples TRBV18 to TRBJ2-1, with D possibly matching TRBD2 (5 bases). CDR3 in amino acids: CASSPGVYNEQFF. For the CDR3, the DNA is TGTGCCAGCTCACCGGGAGTCTACAATGAGCAGTTCTTC.